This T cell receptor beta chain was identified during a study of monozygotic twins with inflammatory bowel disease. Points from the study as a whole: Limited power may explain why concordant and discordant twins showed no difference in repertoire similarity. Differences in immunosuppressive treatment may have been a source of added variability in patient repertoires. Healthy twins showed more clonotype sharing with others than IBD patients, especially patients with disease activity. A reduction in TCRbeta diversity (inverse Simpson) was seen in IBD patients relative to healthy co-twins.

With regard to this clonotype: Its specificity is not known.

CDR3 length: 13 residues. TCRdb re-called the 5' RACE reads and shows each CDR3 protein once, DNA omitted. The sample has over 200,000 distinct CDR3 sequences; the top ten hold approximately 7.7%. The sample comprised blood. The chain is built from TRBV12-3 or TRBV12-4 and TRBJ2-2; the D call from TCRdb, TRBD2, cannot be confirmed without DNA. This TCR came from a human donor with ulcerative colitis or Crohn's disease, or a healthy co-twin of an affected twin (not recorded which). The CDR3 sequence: CASHSQEVWELFF.